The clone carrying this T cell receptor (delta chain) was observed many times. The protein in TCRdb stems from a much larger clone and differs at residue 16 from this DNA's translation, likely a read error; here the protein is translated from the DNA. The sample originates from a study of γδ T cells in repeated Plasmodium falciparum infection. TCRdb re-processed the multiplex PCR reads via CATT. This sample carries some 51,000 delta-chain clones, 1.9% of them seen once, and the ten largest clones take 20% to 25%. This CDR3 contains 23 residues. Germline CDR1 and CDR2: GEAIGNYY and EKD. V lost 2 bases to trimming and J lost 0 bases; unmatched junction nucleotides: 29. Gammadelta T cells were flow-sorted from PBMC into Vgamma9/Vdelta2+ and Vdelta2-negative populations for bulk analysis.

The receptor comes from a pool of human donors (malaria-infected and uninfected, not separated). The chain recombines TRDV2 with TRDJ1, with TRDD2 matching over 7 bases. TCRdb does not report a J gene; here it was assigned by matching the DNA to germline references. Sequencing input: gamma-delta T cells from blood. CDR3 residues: CACDMVGFLPNLPAGTYTDKLIF. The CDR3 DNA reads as TGTGCCTGTGACATGGTCGGATTCCTCCCAAACCTTCCTGCTGGAACGTACACCGATAAACTCATCTTT.